This entry lists 10 T cell receptor beta chains sequenced from one sample in a study of blood T cell repertoires in COVID-19. Some clones are missing from TCRdb's copy, which holds only in-frame ones; the method was immunoSEQ multiplex PCR. Counted here are under 250,000 clones, roughly 82% occurring once; the ten biggest clones make up 4.7%. The sequenced sample was peripheral blood. These receptors were taken from a woman in her seventies with acute or convalescent COVID-19.

V is TRBV5-8 and J is TRBJ1-5; D uncertain. V gave up 1 base and J gave up 3 bases, with 5 bases separating them. The CDR3 spans 13 residues. Germline V gene sequence: CDR1 SGHTS, CDR2 YDEGEE. CDR3 DNA sequence: TGTGCCAGCAGCTTGAGAGACAATCAGCCCCAGCATTTT. Its protein is CASSLRDNQPQHF.

Remarks on this clone: Different DNA sequences within this sample yield the same CDR3. The genes are TRBV7-9 and TRBJ2-3; possibly TRBD2 for D (6 bases). The CDR3 is 15 amino acids. CDR1 and CDR2 from the germline V gene are SEHNR and FQNEAQ (reference sequence). V shed 1 base and J shed 0 bases, with 8 bases lying between them. The DNA of the CDR3 is TGTGCCAGCAGCTTAGACGGGACTAGCACAGATACGCAGTATTTT. Encoded protein: CASSLDGTSTDTQYF.

Only one count was recorded for this clone. The gene calls are TRBV4-3 and TRBJ1-5, with D perhaps matching TRBD1 (5 bases). Germline CDR1 is LGHNA and CDR2 is YSLEER. The V end was cut by 0 bases, the J end by 5 bases, with 14 bases between. The CDR3 is made up of 16 amino acids. CDR3 sequence reads: CASSQDKGQFHQPQHF. The CDR3 region has the DNA TGCGCCAGCAGCCAAGATAAGGGGCAATTCCATCAGCCCCAGCATTTT.

The V gene is TRBV10-3, the J gene TRBJ2-5, with D possibly being TRBD2 (7 bases). V lost 4 bases, J lost 1 base, and 10 bases lay in between. This CDR3 has 14 residues. Per germline, CDR1 ENHRY and CDR2 SYGVKD. CDR3 sequence: CAISGRGGQETQYF. CDR3 sequence (DNA): TGTGCCATCAGTGGGAGGGGGGGCCAAGAGACCCAGTACTTC.

The chain is built from TRBV7-2 and TRBJ1-1, with 8 nucleotides matching TRBD1. The length of the CDR3 is 14 residues. Germline V gives CDR1 SGHTA, CDR2 FQGNSA. With 4 bases clipped from V and 5 bases from J, the junction kept 6 bases outside the gene matches. CDR3: CASSSQGARTEAFF. DNA of the CDR3: TGTGCCAGCAGCTCCCAGGGGGCTCGGACTGAAGCTTTCTTT.

Points on this clone: The identical CDR3 is also encoded by other nucleotide sequences in the sample. The gene calls are TRBV7-2 and TRBJ1-5; D perhaps matches TRBD1 (6 bases). The CDR3 runs to 13 residues. Germline CDR1 SGHTA, CDR2 FQGNSA. The V gene lost 2 bases and the J gene lost 4 bases, with 6 bases spanning the gap. The CDR3 DNA reads as TGTGCCAGCAGCTTACAGGGGAATCAGCCCCAGCATTTT. This sequence encodes CASSLQGNQPQHF.

The V and J genes are TRBV18 and TRBJ1-5; D gene unclear. Germline-derived CDR1 and CDR2 are KGHSH and LQKENI. The CDR3 totals 14 residues. Trimming removed 2 bases at V and 1 base at J, with 6 bases between. The CDR3 region is CASSPDSSNQPQHF. CDR3 in DNA: TGTGCCAGCTCACCAGACTCAAGCAATCAGCCCCAGCATTTT.

This CDR3 is CASSSPGQVYGYTF. The CDR3 DNA follows: TGTGCCAGCAGCTCACCGGGACAGGTGTATGGCTACACCTTC. This chain connects TRBV5-4 to TRBJ1-2; 8 nucleotides line up with TRBD1. V shed 3 bases and J 5 bases; nucleotides not matched to a gene: 6. Germline assignment: CDR1 SGHNT and CDR2 YYREEE (reference sequence). There are 14 residues in the CDR3.

The J gene is TRBJ2-1, the V gene TRBV5-1; D call uncertain. Germline V gene lookup returns CDR1 SGHRS and CDR2 YFSETQ. The CDR3 sequence is 16 residues long. V was pared by 0 bases and J by 0 bases, with 10 bases between. For the CDR3, the DNA is TGCGCCAGCAGCTTGGAAGCCCTGAGCTCCTACAATGAGCAGTTCTTC. Translation: CASSLEALSSYNEQFF.

The CDR3 nucleotides are TGTGCCAGCAGCTTACGACTGCCGACCGGGGAGCTGTTTTTT. The encoded protein is CASSLRLPTGELFF. This chain joins TRBV7-9 and TRBJ2-2, with D unclear. The CDR3 extends over 14 amino acids. Trimming stripped 2 bases from V and 5 bases from J, with 9 bases between. Per germline, CDR1 SEHNR and CDR2 FQNEAQ (reference sequence).